The clone carrying this T cell receptor beta chain was seen a few times. This record belongs to a study of blood T cell repertoires in COVID-19. About the study: COVID-19 samples from acute and convalescent phases originated in the United States, Italy and Spain. The analysed material was cDNA or gDNA that came from T cells, B-cell-depleted T cells, or PBMCs.

In the authors' workflow: Reference gene primer amplification in the assay estimated nucleated cell counts. Repertoires were generated with immunoSEQ multiplex PCR, while TCRdb's copy carries only in-frame clones and drops some. The V and J calls and clone size come from that table; D and trimming were worked out from the DNA. The repertoire holds roughly 260,000 clones, with roughly 90% as singletons. J lost 6 bases, V lost 6 bases, and 3 bases had no gene match. CDR1 SGHAT and CDR2 FQNNGV come from the germline V gene. The CDR3 covers 13 residues. The TCR comes from a woman between 40 and 55 years old who had recovered from COVID-19. The rearrangement joins TRBV11-2 to TRBJ1-1; the match to TRBD1 covers 11 bases. Sequenced sample: peripheral blood. The CDR3 DNA reads as TGTGCCAGCAGTCTGGACAGGGGGCCTGAAGCTTTCTTT. Its translation: CASSLDRGPEAFF. Filled out from reference TRBV11-2 and TRBJ1-1, the complete variable domain reads EAGVAQSPRYKIIEKRQSVAFWCNPISGHATLYWYQQILGQGPKLLIQFQNNGVVDDSQLPKDRFSAERLKGVDSTLKIQPAKLEDSAVYLCASSLDRGPEAFFGQGTRLTVV.